This T cell receptor beta chain was sequenced for a study of glioma-infiltrating T cells after dendritic cell vaccination. Background on the study: Samples are from glioblastoma patients in Phase I and II dendritic cell vaccine trials. Dendritic cell vaccine was injected intradermally three times, biweekly.

TCRdb's table, derived via immunoSEQ multiplex PCR, lists solely in-frame clones and lacks some. The table has about 65,000 clones, roughly nine tenths seen once. Between the trimmed V and J ends, which lost 3 bases and 0 bases, there was a span of 13 bases. In germline, CDR1 is SGDLS, CDR2 YYNGEE. The CDR3 consists of 17 residues. The sample's time point: after dendritic cell vaccination, including at tumor progression/relapse. Patients had residual fresh-frozen tumor tissue and more than two years of survival data. Before vaccination, two weeks after the third vaccination, and at progression, PBMC were collected.

The chain couples TRBV9 to TRBJ1-6; D might be TRBD1 (5 bases). This TCR came from a human donor with glioblastoma. This specimen consisted of blood, obtained after dendritic cell vaccination. The CDR3: CASSAQGPSSYNSPLHF. The CDR3 coding sequence is TGTGCCAGCAGCGCCCAGGGCCCGAGCTCCTATAATTCACCCCTCCACTTT.